One sample yielded the 29 T cell receptor beta chains listed below, sequenced in a study of blood T cell repertoires in COVID-19. Some clones are missing from TCRdb's copy, which holds only in-frame ones; the method was immunoSEQ multiplex PCR. This table has about 110,000 clones, approximately 88% appearing once. The specimen was peripheral blood. These receptors came from a woman between 70 and 85 years old with acute or convalescent COVID-19.

This clone was observed a handful of times. J is TRBJ1-3 and V is TRBV10-1; D unresolved. The ends were cut back, 0 bases at V and 2 bases at J, with 8 bases in the middle. Per germline, CDR1 WNHNN and CDR2 SYGVQD (reference sequence). The CDR3 is 15 residues long. The CDR3 coding sequence is TGCGCCAGCAGTGAGTCGACAAATACTGGAAACACCATATATTTT. Translated: CASSESTNTGNTIYF.

Note on this clone: At one end the junction does not follow the germline gene, possibly because of a read error. The chain carries TRBV5-4 and TRBJ2-7; 7 nucleotides line up with TRBD1. The CDR3 length is 13 residues. The V gene's germline CDR1 is SGHNT and CDR2 YYREEE (reference sequence). The CDR3 spells CASTLTGMDEQYF. CDR3 sequence (DNA): TGTGCCAGCACCTTGACAGGGATGGACGAGCAGTACTTC.

This clone was seen just once. This chain uses TRBV19 with TRBJ1-5; D is ambiguous. The V and J ends lost 0 bases and 6 bases respectively, with 12 bases between them. The CDR3 is 15 amino acids. Germline V CDR1 and CDR2: LNHDA, SQIVND (reference sequence). This chain's CDR3 is CASSIEPGGRQPQHF. The CDR3 DNA is TGTGCCAGTAGTATAGAACCCGGCGGTCGTCAGCCCCAGCATTTT.

The rearrangement links TRBV5-1 to TRBJ2-3; 8 bases agree with TRBD2. Germline values: CDR1 SGHRS, CDR2 YFSETQ. The CDR3 totals 14 residues. V gave up 5 bases and J gave up 1 base; unmatched junction bases: 3. The CDR3 protein is CASRPTSGTDTQYF. CDR3 DNA sequence: TGCGCCAGCAGGCCGACTAGCGGCACAGATACGCAGTATTTT.

The CDR3 DNA is TGTGCCTCCCGGGGTTCCGGGGAGCTGTTTTTT. It specifies CASRGSGELFF. The chain uses TRBV6-4 and TRBJ2-2, with D possibly matching TRBD2 (5 bases). Between the trimmed V and J ends, which lost 11 bases and 6 bases, there was a span of 10 bases. CDR1 is MRHNA and CDR2 is SNTAGT in the germline V gene. There are 11 residues in the CDR3.

The rearrangement joins TRBV4-1 to TRBJ2-1, with 10 bases lining up with TRBD2. The CDR3 spans 15 residues. The V gene end was trimmed by 4 bases and the J gene end by 4 bases; junction bases not matched to a gene: 4. Germline assignment: CDR1 MGHRA and CDR2 YSYEKL. CDR3 residues: CASSLWTSGYNEQFF. CDR3 bases: TGCGCCAGCAGCCTCTGGACTAGCGGTTACAATGAGCAGTTCTTC.

The rearrangement joins TRBV28 to TRBJ2-7; 16 positions match TRBD2. Per germline, CDR1 MDHEN and CDR2 SYDVKM. The CDR3 extends over 16 amino acids. V lost 7 bases and J lost 7; bases outside the gene matches: 10. The CDR3 nucleotides read TGTGCCAGCACCGGGGGACTAGCGGGAGGGCCGAGGGAGCAGTACTTC. Translating it yields CASTGGLAGGPREQYF.

This rearrangement joins TRBV7-8 to TRBJ2-3; a possible D gene is TRBD1 (6 bases). With 2 bases removed from V and 5 bases from J, the gap between germline ends came to 11 bases. Germline CDR1 reads SGHVS; CDR2 reads FQNEAQ. The CDR3 contains 14 residues. The CDR3 nucleotides are TGTGCCAGCAGCTTACAGGGGTTGGGAGATACGCAGTATTTT. Amino acids: CASSLQGLGDTQYF. Using reference TRBV7-8 and TRBJ2-3 for the parts outside the CDR3, the full variable domain is GAGVSQSPRYKVAKRGQDVALRCDPISGHVSLFWYQQALGQGPEFLTYFQNEAQLDKSGLPSDRFFAERPEGSVSTLKIQRTQQEDSAVYLCASSLQGLGDTQYFGPGTRLTVL.

This chain links TRBV7-2 with TRBJ2-2; 10 bases agree with TRBD2. The CDR3 spans 17 residues. Germline V CDR1 and CDR2: SGHTA, FQGNSA. Trimming removed 2 bases from V and 5 bases from J; junction bases left unmatched: 8. CDR3 in DNA: TGTGCCAGCAGCTTAAGAGGGCTAGCGGGAGAAACCGGGGAGCTGTTTTTT. It codes for CASSLRGLAGETGELFF.

This clone appeared once. This chain uses TRBV5-4 with TRBJ1-1; tentative D call: TRBD1 (6 bases). Trimming removed 4 bases at V and 1 base at J, with 8 bases between. Germline V gene data show CDR1 as SGHNT and CDR2 as YYREEE (reference sequence). The CDR3 sequence is 13 residues long. The CDR3 DNA follows: TGTGCCAGCAGCACGACAGGGAACACTGAAGCTTTCTTT. It is translated as CASSTTGNTEAFF.

This chain joins TRBV19 and TRBJ1-5; D gene uncertain. This CDR3 has 14 residues. The V gene lost 5 bases and the J gene lost 4 bases, with 12 bases spanning the gap. Germline V lookup: CDR1 LNHDA, CDR2 SQIVND (reference sequence). In DNA, the CDR3 is TGTGCCAGTAGTTTCCTATCGGGTAATCAGCCCCAGCATTTT. Translated: CASSFLSGNQPQHF.

The chain combines TRBV3-1 (or the pseudogene TRBV3-2) with TRBJ2-3, with 12 bases aligning to TRBD1. Trimming cost V 5 bases and J 6 bases; bases outside gene matches: 9. The CDR3 is made up of 16 amino acids. The germline gives CDR1 LGHDT, CDR2 YNNKEL (reference sequence). DNA for the CDR3: TGTGCCAGCAGCTCTGGCACGGGACAGGGGGCCGATACGCAGTATTTT. Residues: CASSSGTGQGADTQYF.

The chain is built from TRBV12-3 or TRBV12-4 and TRBJ1-1, with TRBD1 identical over 7 bases. The J segment lost 6 bases and the V segment lost 10 bases, leaving 8 bases of the junction unmatched. This CDR3 has 12 amino acids. The CDR3 here is CATVRDRAEAFF. DNA for the CDR3: TGTGCCACCGTTAGAGACAGGGCTGAAGCTTTCTTT.

The table lists this clone with a count of one. This rearrangement joins TRBV13 to TRBJ2-7; maybe TRBD2 (5 bases). In germline, CDR1 is PRHDT, CDR2 FYEKMQ (reference sequence). The CDR3 is made up of 12 amino acids. Deletions cut 5 bases from V and 6 bases from J, with 11 bases between. The CDR3, as DNA: TGTGCCAGCAGCCCCACCCGGGGCGAGCAGTACTTC. Protein product: CASSPTRGEQYF. The whole variable domain, remainder taken from reference TRBV13 and TRBJ2-7, is AAGVIQSPRHLIKEKRETATLKCYPIPRHDTVYWYQQGPGQDPQFLISFYEKMQSDKGSIPDRFSAQQFSDYHSELNMSSLELGDSALYFCASSPTRGEQYFGPGTRLTVT.

This clone appeared once. This chain uses TRBV9 with TRBJ2-1, with 12 bases lining up with TRBD2. Germline values: CDR1 SGDLS, CDR2 YYNGEE. Trimming cost V 2 bases and J 6 bases; bases outside gene matches: 3. The CDR3 is made up of 15 amino acids. The CDR3 nucleotides read TGTGCCAGCAGCGTCGGACTAGCGGGAATCAATGAGCAGTTCTTC. As protein: CASSVGLAGINEQFF.

This clone was counted a few times. The chain uses TRBV27 and TRBJ2-5, with 7 positions matching TRBD2. The CDR3 has 14 amino acids. The trim removed 4 bases at V and 4 bases at J, leaving 6 bases unmatched. CDR1 MNHEY and CDR2 SMNVEV come from the germline V gene (reference sequence). DNA of the CDR3: TGTGCCAGCAGTTGGGGGGGGTCCGGAGAGACCCAGTACTTC. It translates to CASSWGGSGETQYF.

The chain links TRBV19 to TRBJ1-1, with D perhaps TRBD1 (6 bases). CDR3 length: 16 amino acids. Trimming removed 4 bases at V and 0 bases at J, with 15 bases between. The V gene's germline CDR1 is LNHDA and CDR2 SQIVND (reference sequence). CDR3 sequence reads: CASSTGRTDMNTEAFF. The CDR3 bases are TGTGCCAGTAGTACGGGACGGACAGACATGAACACTGAAGCTTTCTTT.

The chain carries TRBV6-1 and TRBJ2-7, with a possible D match to TRBD1 (6 bases). Deletions cut 0 bases from V and 3 bases from J, with 9 bases between. This CDR3 is 14 amino acids long. Germline-derived CDR1 and CDR2 are MNHNS and SASEGT. CDR3 DNA: TGTGCCAGCAGTGAAGCGGACAGCTTCTACGAGCAGTACTTC. It yields the protein CASSEADSFYEQYF.

The gene calls are TRBV9 and TRBJ1-5; tentatively, D is TRBD1 (5 bases). V was shortened by 3 bases and J by 3 bases, with 7 bases between the two germline ends. Germline CDR1 is SGDLS and CDR2 is YYNGEE. The CDR3 covers 13 residues. The CDR3 loop is CASSGGVNQPQHF. Here the CDR3 DNA reads TGTGCCAGCAGCGGGGGCGTCAATCAGCCCCAGCATTTT.

V and J are TRBV7-9 and TRBJ1-6; TRBD1 agrees at 9 bases. After removal of 4 bases from V and 10 bases from J, the junction contained 8 bases not matched to a gene. Germline CDR1 SEHNR, CDR2 FQNEAQ (reference sequence). The CDR3 loop spans 15 amino acids. The DNA for the CDR3 is TGTGCCAGCAGCTCCGGGACAGGGATGTTCTCACCCCTCCACTTT. Its protein product is CASSSGTGMFSPLHF.

The rearrangement uses TRBV7-8 and TRBJ1-1; 8 bases are a match to TRBD1. The V and J ends lost 5 bases and 1 base, in that order; junction bases with no gene match: 3. The CDR3 sequence is 14 residues long. CDR1 SGHVS and CDR2 FQNEAQ come from the germline V gene. The CDR3 region is CASSPGQANTEAFF. The CDR3 nucleotides read TGTGCCAGCAGCCCGGGACAGGCGAACACTGAAGCTTTCTTT.

The chain combines TRBV5-1 with TRBJ2-3, with 14 bases that match TRBD2. Looked up from germline, CDR1 is SGHRS and CDR2 is YFSETQ. V lost 1 base to trimming and J lost 2 bases; unmatched junction nucleotides: 6. The CDR3 loop spans 18 amino acids. CDR3 sequence: CASSLRGLAGATTDTQYF. CDR3 bases: TGCGCCAGCAGCTTGAGGGGACTAGCGGGGGCCACCACAGATACGCAGTATTTT. The full variable domain, completed using reference TRBV5-1 and TRBJ2-3, is KAGVTQTPRYLIKTRGQQVTLSCSPISGHRSVSWYQQTPGQGLQFLFEYFSETQRNKGNFPGRFSGRQFSNSRSEMNVSTLELGDSALYLCASSLRGLAGATTDTQYFGPGTRLTVL.

The chain joins TRBV5-5 to TRBJ1-3, with a possible D match to TRBD1 (5 bases). The germline V gene has CDR1 SGHKS and CDR2 YYEKEE (reference sequence). V lost 2 bases and J lost 3, with 12 bases in between. CDR3 length: 15 residues. CDR3 in amino acids: CASSLPRVNGNTIYF. The CDR3 DNA follows: TGTGCCAGCAGCTTACCCAGGGTAAATGGAAACACCATATATTTT.

The chain recombines TRBV2 with TRBJ2-3; 7 bases are a match to TRBD1. The CDR3 totals 12 residues. With V trimmed by 6 bases and J by 4 bases, 1 base remained unmatched. Germline V CDR1 and CDR2: SNHLY, FYNNEI. The CDR3 DNA sequence: TGTGCCAGCAGGGACAGGTCAGATACGCAGTATTTT. It yields the protein CASRDRSDTQYF.

The rearrangement joins TRBV7-8 to TRBJ2-7; tentatively, D is TRBD2 (6 bases). V shed 3 bases and J shed 4 bases, with 10 bases lying between them. Germline CDR1 and CDR2: SGHVS and FQNEAQ. This CDR3 contains 13 residues. CDR3 in amino acids: CASSFGGAYEQYF. The CDR3 DNA is TGTGCCAGCAGCTTCGGGGGAGCGTACGAGCAGTACTTC.

The rearrangement links TRBV1 to TRBJ1-6. TRBV1 is flagged as a pseudogene. The CDR3 has 17 residues. CDR3 sequence: CTSSQEVGGGYNSPLHF. The DNA for the CDR3 is TGCACCAGCAGCCAAGAGGTAGGCGGGGGCTATAATTCACCCCTCCACTTT.

This chain connects TRBV19 to TRBJ2-1; D is possibly TRBD2 (6 bases). Looked up from germline, CDR1 is LNHDA and CDR2 is SQIVND (reference sequence). V lost 3 bases and J 3 bases, leaving 15 bases between the germline ends. There are 16 residues in the CDR3. For the CDR3, the DNA is TGTGCCAGTAGTATTGGTTCAGGGAGGATCTACAATGAGCAGTTCTTC. This gives the protein CASSIGSGRIYNEQFF.

The chain uses TRBV7-3 and TRBJ2-5; 10 bases match TRBD1. Per the germline V gene, CDR1 is SGHTA and CDR2 is FQGTGA. The length of the CDR3 is 15 residues. The V and J ends lost 4 bases and 5 bases, in that order; junction bases with no gene match: 7. The CDR3 protein is CASSSQTGGFETQYF. The CDR3 region has the DNA TGTGCCAGCAGCTCGCAGACAGGGGGCTTCGAGACCCAGTACTTC.

The chain carries TRBV27 and TRBJ2-3; 9 bases agree with TRBD1. This CDR3 is built from 17 residues. V lost 6 bases and J lost 4; bases outside the gene matches: 14. Per the germline V gene, CDR1 is MNHEY and CDR2 is SMNVEV (reference sequence). Written as DNA, the CDR3 is TGTGCCAGCAGCTTCATCAGGACAGGGGTATTGGCAGATACGCAGTATTTT. Its protein product is CASSFIRTGVLADTQYF.